This T cell receptor beta chain comes out of a study of T cells in Graves' hyperthyroidism and ophthalmopathy. Overall study results and limits: Ophthalmopathy stood apart from stable hyperthyroidism in a 13 V-J model. The majority of expanded thyroid clonotypes above 0.001 also appeared in blood.

This clonotype has just a few counts. Its antigen is not identified. V shed 6 bases and J 2 bases; nucleotides not matched to a gene: 7. The germline CDR1 and CDR2 sequences are KGHSH and LQKENI. CDR3 size: 15 residues. Across 18 months, stable Graves' hyperthyroidism was marked by no progression to ophthalmopathy. Orbital computed tomography, thyroid ultrasound, serum thyroxine and TRAb, and clinical symptoms together informed the diagnoses. RNA transcripts provided the source from which TCR beta CDR3 regions were amplified. Using the HTBI primer set, a first-round RT-PCR was run on the TCR CDR3. One entry per CDR3 protein, called by TCRdb with MiXCR from the multiplex PCR reads. This table holds approximately 360,000 distinct CDR3 sequences, just under 25% found once.

This clonotype was obtained from a man aged 45 to 65 with Graves' hyperthyroidism. Material: blood. This chain links TRBV18 with TRBJ2-5; 9 nucleotides match TRBD1. CDR3 protein: CASSIQGARQETQYF. The CDR3 nucleotides read TGTGCCAGCTCGATACAGGGGGCGCGGCAAGAGACCCAGTACTTC. The whole variable domain, remainder taken from reference TRBV18 and TRBJ2-5, is NAGVMQNPRHLVRRRGQEARLRCSPMKGHSHVYWYRQLPEEGLKFMVYLQKENIIDESGMPKERFSAEFPKEGPSILRIQQVVRGDSAAYFCASSIQGARQETQYFGPGTRLLVL.